One and the same sample provided the 8 T cell receptor beta chains below, sequenced in a study of cytomegalovirus exposure and HLA in healthy donors (TCRdb year 2017). The library relied on the immunoSEQ multiplex PCR assay. The multiplex PCR relied on a mix of 60 forward primers for TCR Vbeta segments and 13 reverse primers for TCR Jbeta segments. Entries here come from immuneACCESS through TCRdb and include only in-frame sequences with V and J called. Some clones fail to appear in such tables; in the studies checked, an unresolved V gene covers under half of the shortfall, and the cause of the remainder is unknown. This sample is represented by about 150,000 clones; 80% to 90% of them were singletons. 3.5% to 4.5% of the sample lies in the top ten. Source material: PBMCs. The receptors originated from a woman in her thirties or forties in good health and CMV-seropositive.

V and J are TRBV9 and TRBJ1-6, with 7 positions matching TRBD1. The germline gives CDR1 SGDLS, CDR2 YYNGEE. V gave up 0 bases and J gave up 8 bases; unmatched junction bases: 8. This CDR3 has 16 amino acids. As DNA, the CDR3 is TGTGCCAGCAGCGTAGGACAGGGATATGGTGATTCACCCCTCCACTTT. This sequence encodes CASSVGQGYGDSPLHF.

The chain recombines TRBV5-1 with TRBJ1-3; 8 nucleotides line up with TRBD1. Germline assignment: CDR1 SGHRS and CDR2 YFSETQ. The trim removed 3 bases at V and 4 bases at J, leaving 6 bases unmatched. The CDR3 is made up of 15 amino acids. DNA for the CDR3: TGCGCCAGCAGCTCAACGGACAGGGACGGAAACACCATATATTTT. This sequence encodes CASSSTDRDGNTIYF.

The chain is built from TRBV7-6 and TRBJ1-1; 10 positions agree with TRBD1. Germline V gives CDR1 SGHVS, CDR2 FNYEAQ. The CDR3 sequence is 18 residues long. The J segment lost 1 base and the V segment lost 2 bases, leaving 10 bases of the junction unmatched. The CDR3 loop is CASSLWGQGLGANTEAFF. CDR3 bases: TGTGCCAGCAGCTTATGGGGACAGGGGCTAGGTGCGAACACTGAAGCTTTCTTT.

Here the CDR3 DNA reads TGTGCCAGCCGACAGGGGGCGCGTGGCTACACCTTC. Its protein product is CASRQGARGYTF. V is TRBV28 and J is TRBJ1-2, with TRBD1 identical over 10 bases. Germline loops: CDR1 MDHEN, CDR2 SYDVKM. The CDR3 sequence is 12 residues long. V shed 8 bases, J shed 7 bases, and the junction held 4 bases outside the gene matches.

The chain carries TRBV29-1 and TRBJ1-1; D gene ambiguous. There are 15 residues in the CDR3. Germline V gene lookup returns CDR1 SQVTM and CDR2 ANQGSEA. Trimming left V 1 base short and J 0 bases short, with 12 bases between. The DNA of the CDR3 is TGCAGCGTTGAAGGCCCCTCGGGGATGAACACTGAAGCTTTCTTT. Translation: CSVEGPSGMNTEAFF. Full variable domain (outside the CDR3, taken from reference TRBV29-1 and TRBJ1-1): SAVISQKPSRDICQRGTSLTIQCQVDSQVTMMFWYRQQPGQSLTLIATANQGSEATYESGFVIDKFPISRPNLTFSTLTVSNMSPEDSSIYLCSVEGPSGMNTEAFFGQGTRLTVV.

This CDR3 is CASSVGQDTEAFF. CDR3 coding DNA: TGTGCCAGCAGCGTAGGCCAGGACACTGAAGCTTTCTTT. The V gene is TRBV9, the J gene TRBJ1-1; D gene uncertain. V shed 0 bases and J shed 3 bases, with 6 bases lying between them. Germline V CDR1 and CDR2: SGDLS, YYNGEE. CDR3 length: 13 residues.

The chain joins TRBV5-6 to TRBJ2-7; D is unresolved. This CDR3 spans 12 amino acids. V was clipped by 2 bases and J by 1 base, with 4 bases between them. Germline V gene data show CDR1 as SGHDT and CDR2 as YYEEEE. CDR3 nucleotides: TGTGCCAGCAGCTTCAGGTCCTACGAGCAGTACTTC. Translation: CASSFRSYEQYF.

The CDR3 spells CATSREGQGQETQYF. For the CDR3, the DNA is TGTGCCACCAGCAGGGAGGGACAGGGCCAAGAGACCCAGTACTTC. The gene calls are TRBV15 and TRBJ2-5; 9 nucleotides line up with TRBD1. J gave up 1 base and V 3 bases, and 3 bases lay outside the gene matches. Germline CDR1 and CDR2: LNHNV and YYDKDF (reference sequence). This CDR3 is built from 15 residues.